This entry describes one TCR beta chain. The data were taken from a study of blood T cell repertoires in COVID-19. The CDR3 covers 14 residues. Looked up from germline, CDR1 is LGHNT and CDR2 is FRNRAP. The V end was cut by 6 bases, the J end by 8 bases, with 18 bases between. Here immunoSEQ multiplex PCR was the method, and the copy in TCRdb shows in-frame clones only, minus some. The sample lists under 200,000 clones; about 80% were seen once. Sequencing was carried out using PBMCs or T cells enriched from blood (not recorded which). The rearrangement links TRBV12-5 to TRBJ2-3; weak D call: TRBD2 (6 bases). The receptor was derived from a man aged 50 to 59 who had recovered from COVID-19. The CDR3 loop is CASGTGTAASTQYF. CDR3 nucleotides: TGTGCTAGTGGGACCGGGACTGCCGCAAGTACGCAGTATTTT.